A single sample gave rise to the 2 T cell receptor beta chains below, sequenced in a study of T cell repertoires in aging, cancer and after chemotherapy. Rearranged V-D-J TRB sequences were amplified with a mixed TRB-A/B primer pool. One entry per CDR3 protein results from TCRdb running MiXCR on the multiplex PCR reads. The sample holds 700 to 850 distinct CDR3 sequences, approximately 55% seen once. The template was genomic DNA from peripheral blood, not RNA. Sequencing used blood. The receptors originated from a human donor with a blood cancer.

J is TRBJ2-7 and V is TRBV6-5, with D possibly being TRBD1 or TRBD2 (6 bases each). V was shortened by 1 base and J by 0 bases, with 13 bases between the two germline ends. From germline, CDR1 is MNHEY and CDR2 SVGAGI. The CDR3 length is 16 residues. The CDR3 coding sequence is TGTGCCAGCAGTTACTTGAGGGGGGACATCTCCTACGAGCAGTACTTC. This gives the protein CASSYLRGDISYEQYF.

This clonotype is labeled as medium-sized (0.01 to 0.1%). This rearrangement joins TRBV20-1 to TRBJ1-1, with 8 bases that match TRBD1. The V gene's germline CDR1 is DFQATT and CDR2 SNEGSKA (reference sequence). With V trimmed by 7 bases and J by 4 bases, 8 bases remained unmatched. The CDR3 loop spans 13 amino acids. The CDR3 spells CSVDRGRVTEAFF. The CDR3 nucleotides are TGCAGTGTCGACAGGGGCCGGGTCACTGAAGCTTTCTTT.